This TCR beta chain was sequenced in a study of post-analysis software for immune sequencing data (dated by TCRdb to between 2015 and 2017). Broadly, across the study: Relapsing-remitting, secondary progressive and progressive-relapsing multiple sclerosis were recorded as disease courses, and subtype annotation was lacking for some patients. The patient repertoires were compared against fewer than twelve previously published healthy control repertoires obtained from donors aged about 6 to 26 years. A subset of samples was prepared in parallel using single-end sample barcoding, then pooled and co-amplified after Illumina adapter ligation. Overall study outcomes, separate from this receptor: Normalized Chao1 diversity was significantly lower in multiple sclerosis patients than controls, suggesting substantial peripheral T-cell clonal expansion. When samples were clustered directly using the F measure, samples prepared in the same batch co-clustered strongly, which prompted a batch-effect correction. The multiple sclerosis patient group was slightly younger than the control group. Patients showed significantly higher frequencies than controls for roughly five TRBV segments, among them TRBV5-6, TRBV5-1 and TRBV20-1.

Unmatched junction bases come to 8, with V trimmed by 3 bases and J by 5 bases. From cysteine to phenylalanine, the CDR3 is 15 amino acids long. The CDR3 DNA has 45 bases and is translated from base 1. As encoded in the germline V gene (reference sequence), CDR1 is MNHEY while CDR2 is SMNVEV. Library preparation used PCR. These reads were obtained on an Illumina HiSeq 2500. Unique molecular identifiers were incorporated into TCR beta cDNA libraries to reduce PCR and sequencing biases. Every 1 to 10 million input T cells yielded approximately 500,000 cDNA molecules, meaning each molecule approximated one T cell. Patient libraries were prepared and sequenced with the same protocol used for the earlier healthy control dataset. Samples belonging to the same batch were prepared together, multiplexed and sequenced on a shared HiSeq lane. The paper's data handling went like this. Raw barcoded reads were processed with MIGEC, and single-read molecular identifier groups were discarded before consensus assembly and CDR3 extraction. Clonotype tables were post-analysed with VDJtools, and diversity was normalized by down-sampling all datasets to the smallest sample size. Repertoire overlap clustering matched CDR3 amino acid but not nucleotide sequences to correct batch-related cross-sample contamination. The raw public reads went through TCRdb reprocessing: fastp at Q25, MiXCR clone calling, in-frame beta chains kept. CDR3 protein sequences are deduplicated, and each keeps its most common genes and DNA. The V and J calls come from TCRdb's annotation, not from the publication. Recorded for this sample are approximately 180,000 distinct CDR3 sequences; approximately 28% of them occurred a single time. The biggest ten clones account for more than 1.3% of the sample.

The table lists this clonotype with many counts. The antigen it binds to is not known. No base quality information exists; no much larger clone differs at one position. To demonstrate the VDJtools post-analysis software, the study profiled TCR beta repertoires from the peripheral blood of about 13 young patients with multiple sclerosis. The patients with multiple sclerosis were children and adolescents between about 6 and 17 years of age. Sequenced sample: blood. This clonotype was sampled from a girl aged 10 to 17 with multiple sclerosis. Recombination connected TRBV27 to TRBJ2-7, and TRBD1 matches 9 of the central bases. In nucleotides, the sequence is TGTGCCAGCAGTTTTCCGGGACAGGGAATCAACGAGCAGTACTTC. The encoded protein is CASSFPGQGINEQYF.